The 2 T cell receptor beta chains listed next were all sequenced from one sample in a study of cytotoxic CD8 clonotypes in ibrutinib-treated CLL. The data were produced by immunoSEQ multiplex PCR, yet TCRdb's version contains in-frame clones alone and is incomplete. The sample includes more than 9,500 clones, over 75% of them seen just once. Here the sequenced sample was PBMCs, taken at disease progression, from a patient treated with ibrutinib. Receptor source: a human donor with chronic lymphocytic leukemia.

The V call is TRBV21-1, the J call TRBJ2-7; TRBD1 is taken as the D call from the table, unchecked against the DNA. TRBV21-1 corresponds to a pseudogene. This CDR3 spans 14 amino acids. The CDR3 reads CASSKLADSYEQYF. Here the CDR3 DNA reads TGTGCCAGCAGCAAACTCGCAGATTCCTACGAGCAGTACTTC.

This rearrangement joins TRBV6-1 to TRBJ2-3; D perhaps matches TRBD2 (5 bases). V was trimmed by 6 bases and J by 4 bases, leaving 8 bases between them. The CDR3 runs to 12 residues. Germline V gives CDR1 MNHNS, CDR2 SASEGT. The CDR3 is CASSKEADTQYF. The CDR3 DNA follows: TGTGCCAGCAGCAAGGAGGCAGATACGCAGTATTTT.